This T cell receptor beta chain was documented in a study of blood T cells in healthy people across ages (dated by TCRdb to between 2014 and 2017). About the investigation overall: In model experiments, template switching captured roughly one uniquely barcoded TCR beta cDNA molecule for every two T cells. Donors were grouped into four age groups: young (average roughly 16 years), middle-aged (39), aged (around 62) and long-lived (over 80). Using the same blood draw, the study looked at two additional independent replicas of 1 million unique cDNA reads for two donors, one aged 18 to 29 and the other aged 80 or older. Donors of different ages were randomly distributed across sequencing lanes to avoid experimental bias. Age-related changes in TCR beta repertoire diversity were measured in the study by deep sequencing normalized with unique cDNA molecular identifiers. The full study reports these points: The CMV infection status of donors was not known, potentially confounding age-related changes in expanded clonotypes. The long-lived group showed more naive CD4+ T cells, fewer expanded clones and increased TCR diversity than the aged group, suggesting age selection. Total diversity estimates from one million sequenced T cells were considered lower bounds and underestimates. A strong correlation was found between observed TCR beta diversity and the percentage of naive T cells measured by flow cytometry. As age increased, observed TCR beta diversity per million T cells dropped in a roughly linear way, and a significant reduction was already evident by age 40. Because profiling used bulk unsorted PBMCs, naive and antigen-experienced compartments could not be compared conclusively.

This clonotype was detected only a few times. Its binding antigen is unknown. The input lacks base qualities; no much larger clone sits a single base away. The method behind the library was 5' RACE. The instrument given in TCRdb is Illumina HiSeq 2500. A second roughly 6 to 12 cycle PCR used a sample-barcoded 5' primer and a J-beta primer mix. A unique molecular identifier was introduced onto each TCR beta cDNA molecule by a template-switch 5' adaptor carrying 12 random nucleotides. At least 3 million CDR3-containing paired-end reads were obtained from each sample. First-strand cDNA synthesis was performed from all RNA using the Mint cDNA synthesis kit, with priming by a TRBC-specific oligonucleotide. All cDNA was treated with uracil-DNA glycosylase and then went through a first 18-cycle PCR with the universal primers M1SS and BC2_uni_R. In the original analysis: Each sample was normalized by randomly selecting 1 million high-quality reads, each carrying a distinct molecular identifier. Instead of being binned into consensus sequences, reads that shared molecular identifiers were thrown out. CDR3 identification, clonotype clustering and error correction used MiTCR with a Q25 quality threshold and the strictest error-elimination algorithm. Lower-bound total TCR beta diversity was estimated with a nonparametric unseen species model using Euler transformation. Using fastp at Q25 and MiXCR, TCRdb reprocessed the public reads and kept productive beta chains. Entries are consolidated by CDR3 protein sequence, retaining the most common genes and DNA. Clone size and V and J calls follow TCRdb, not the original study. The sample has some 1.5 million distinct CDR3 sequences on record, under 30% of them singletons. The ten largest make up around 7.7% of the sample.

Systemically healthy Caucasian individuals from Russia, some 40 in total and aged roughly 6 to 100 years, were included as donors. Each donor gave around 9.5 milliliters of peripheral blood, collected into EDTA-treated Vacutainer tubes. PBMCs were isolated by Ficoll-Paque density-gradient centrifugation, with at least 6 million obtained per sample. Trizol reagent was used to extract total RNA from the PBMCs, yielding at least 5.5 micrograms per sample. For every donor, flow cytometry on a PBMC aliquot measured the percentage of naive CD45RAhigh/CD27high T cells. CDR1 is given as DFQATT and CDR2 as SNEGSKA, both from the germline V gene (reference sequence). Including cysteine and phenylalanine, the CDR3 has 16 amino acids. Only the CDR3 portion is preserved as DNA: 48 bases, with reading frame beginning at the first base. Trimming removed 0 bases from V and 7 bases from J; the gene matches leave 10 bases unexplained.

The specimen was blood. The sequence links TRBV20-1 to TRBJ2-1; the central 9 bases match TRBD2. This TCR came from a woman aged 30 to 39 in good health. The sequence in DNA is TGCAGTGCTAGAGATCCCCTAGCGGGATTGGGTAATGAGCAGTTCTTC. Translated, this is CSARDPLAGLGNEQFF.